This TCR beta chain was recorded in a study of post-analysis software for immune sequencing data. Study results and caveats: Normalized Chao1 diversity was significantly lower in multiple sclerosis patients than in controls. Strong same-batch co-clustering of samples appeared with F measure clustering. With TRBV5-6, TRBV5-1 and TRBV20-1 included, about five TRBV segments were more frequent in patients than in controls.

In germline, CDR1 is DFQATT, CDR2 SNEGSKA (reference sequence). Trimming at V came to 5 bases and at J to 6 bases, leaving 11 bases not matched to a gene. The CDR3 contains 14 residues. This clonotype was recorded once. Its antigen is currently unknown. Unique molecular identifiers were built into the TCR beta cDNA libraries. MiXCR, applied by TCRdb to the PCR reads, yields one record per CDR3 protein. The repertoire includes hundreds of thousands of distinct CDR3 sequences, roughly 30% of them detected once, and roughly 0.53% sits in the top ten. This chain joins TRBV20-1 and TRBJ2-3; 7 nucleotides line up with TRBD2. What was sequenced was blood. This clonotype originated in a girl aged 5-17 years with multiple sclerosis. CDR3 nucleotide sequence: TGCAGTGCTCCTAGGGCGGGAGAGGCGGATACGCAGTATTTT. This encodes CSAPRAGEADTQYF.